The rows below give T cell receptor beta chains drawn from one sample of a study of identical twins. Via MiXCR, TCRdb re-called the 5' RACE reads, giving one row per CDR3 protein. This sample has 650,000 to 750,000 distinct CDR3 sequences, with around 20% found just once. These data are also associated with another study on T cells expressing NK-cell markers.

The sequenced sample was PBMCs. These receptors were collected from a young woman in good health. Each CDR3 is given with its conserved first and last residue. Fields, in order: CDR3 protein, CDR3 DNA, clone size, D gene, V gene, J gene. D genes are given only for firm matches. Expanded clones get a size class; other rows say once, few or many, or leave the size out.

CDR3 protein: CASSLGTGAGELFF
CDR3 DNA: TGCGCCAGCAGCTTGGGGACAGGGGCCGGGGAGCTGTTTTTT
clone size: few
D gene: TRBD1
V gene: TRBV5-1
J gene: TRBJ2-2

CDR3 protein: CSVPGQGYEQYF
CDR3 DNA: TGCAGCGTTCCGGGACAGGGTTACGAGCAGTACTTC
clone size: many
D gene: TRBD1
V gene: TRBV29-1
J gene: TRBJ2-7

CDR3 protein: CASSLDSQGANTDTQYF
CDR3 DNA: TGTGCCAGCAGCTTAGATTCACAGGGGGCTAACACAGATACGCAGTATTTT
clone size: NA
D gene: TRBD1
V gene: TRBV11-2
J gene: TRBJ2-3

CDR3 protein: CASSTAGGVEPQHF
CDR3 DNA: TGTGCCAGCAGTACAGCAGGGGGAGTTGAGCCCCAGCATTTT
clone size: NA
D gene: TRBD1
V gene: TRBV12-3/TRBV12-4
J gene: TRBJ1-5

CDR3 protein: CSAETRLWQFF
CDR3 DNA: TGCAGTGCGGAGACTAGGCTTTGGCAGTTCTTC
clone size: few
D gene: NA
V gene: TRBV20-1
J gene: TRBJ2-1

CDR3 protein: CASGPQSSGANVLTF
CDR3 DNA: TGTGCCAGCGGGCCTCAGAGCTCTGGGGCCAACGTCCTGACTTTC
clone size: few
D gene: NA
V gene: TRBV6-1
J gene: TRBJ2-6

CDR3 protein: CSVLQEGEKLFF
CDR3 DNA: TGCAGTGTTCTACAGGAAGGTGAAAAACTGTTTTTT
clone size: many
D gene: NA
V gene: TRBV20-1
J gene: TRBJ1-4

CDR3 protein: CSARKTGGLAEAFF
CDR3 DNA: TGCAGTGCTAGAAAGACAGGGGGCCTAGCTGAAGCTTTCTTT
clone size: NA
D gene: TRBD1
V gene: TRBV20-1
J gene: TRBJ1-1

CDR3 protein: CATSVQGLNQPQHF
CDR3 DNA: TGTGCCACCTCAGTCCAGGGACTCAATCAGCCCCAGCATTTT
clone size: NA
D gene: NA
V gene: TRBV12-3/TRBV12-4
J gene: TRBJ1-5

CDR3 protein: CSARDPTGTDTQYF
CDR3 DNA: TGCAGTGCTAGAGACCCGACTGGCACAGATACGCAGTATTTT
clone size: many
D gene: NA
V gene: TRBV20-1
J gene: TRBJ2-3

CDR3 protein: CAISEGQSTQYF
CDR3 DNA: TGTGCCATCAGTGAGGGGCAGTCTACGCAGTATTTT
clone size: NA
D gene: NA
V gene: TRBV10-3
J gene: TRBJ2-3

CDR3 protein: CASSVSTSGAYEQYF
CDR3 DNA: TGTGCCAGCAGCGTATCGACTAGCGGCGCCTACGAGCAGTACTTC
clone size: NA
D gene: TRBD2
V gene: TRBV9
J gene: TRBJ2-7

CDR3 protein: CAISESSGNYGYTF
CDR3 DNA: TGTGCCATCAGTGAGTCTTCAGGGAACTATGGCTACACCTTC
clone size: few
D gene: NA
V gene: TRBV10-3
J gene: TRBJ1-2

CDR3 protein: CASSLSAGDNYNEQFF
CDR3 DNA: TGTGCCAGCAGTTTATCGGCCGGGGACAACTACAATGAGCAGTTCTTC
clone size: NA
D gene: NA
V gene: TRBV27
J gene: TRBJ2-1

CDR3 protein: CASSSQLLAGVPDTQYF
CDR3 DNA: TGCGCCAGCAGCTCTCAATTACTAGCGGGAGTGCCAGATACGCAGTATTTT
clone size: few
D gene: TRBD2
V gene: TRBV5-1
J gene: TRBJ2-3

CDR3 protein: CASSEDVKSSYEQYF
CDR3 DNA: TGTGCCAGCAGCGAGGACGTAAAAAGCTCCTACGAGCAGTACTTC
clone size: once
D gene: NA
V gene: TRBV7-9
J gene: TRBJ2-7

CDR3 protein: CASSEWRGNEQFF
CDR3 DNA: TGTGCCAGCAGTGAATGGAGGGGCAATGAGCAGTTCTTC
clone size: NA
D gene: NA
V gene: TRBV25-1
J gene: TRBJ2-1

CDR3 protein: CSASLAGVIYEQYF
CDR3 DNA: TGCAGTGCCTCGCTAGCGGGAGTTATCTACGAGCAGTACTTC
clone size: few
D gene: TRBD2
V gene: TRBV20-1
J gene: TRBJ2-7

CDR3 protein: CSASAGGVGTDTQYF
CDR3 DNA: TGCAGTGCTAGCGCCGGGGGGGTTGGGACAGATACGCAGTATTTT
clone size: NA
D gene: TRBD2
V gene: TRBV20-1
J gene: TRBJ2-3

CDR3 protein: CASPRTSGRNQETQYF
CDR3 DNA: TGTGCCAGCCCGAGGACTAGCGGACGAAACCAAGAGACCCAGTACTTC
clone size: NA
D gene: TRBD2
V gene: TRBV6-7
J gene: TRBJ2-5

CDR3 protein: CATSSGGVNEQFF
CDR3 DNA: TGTGCCACTTCATCGGGGGGTGTAAATGAGCAGTTCTTC
clone size: many
D gene: TRBD2
V gene: TRBV10-3
J gene: TRBJ2-1